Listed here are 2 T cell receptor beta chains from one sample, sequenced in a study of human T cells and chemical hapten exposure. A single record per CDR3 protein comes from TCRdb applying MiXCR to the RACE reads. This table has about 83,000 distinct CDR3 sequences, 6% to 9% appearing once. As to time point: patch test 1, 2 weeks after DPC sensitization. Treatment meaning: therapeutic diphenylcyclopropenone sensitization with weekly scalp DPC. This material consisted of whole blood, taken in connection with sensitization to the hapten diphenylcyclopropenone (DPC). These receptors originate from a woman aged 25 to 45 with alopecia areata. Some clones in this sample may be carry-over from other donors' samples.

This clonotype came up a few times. CDR3 coding DNA: TGTGCCTGGACCGCCCAATGGGAACCCTACTATGGCTACACCTTC. Its translation: CAWTAQWEPYYGYTF. The J gene is TRBJ1-2, the V gene TRBV30; no reliable D call. The CDR3 is 15 residues long. Trimming left V 4 bases short and J 3 bases short, with 18 bases between. CDR1 and CDR2 from the germline V gene are GTSNPN and SVGIG (reference sequence).

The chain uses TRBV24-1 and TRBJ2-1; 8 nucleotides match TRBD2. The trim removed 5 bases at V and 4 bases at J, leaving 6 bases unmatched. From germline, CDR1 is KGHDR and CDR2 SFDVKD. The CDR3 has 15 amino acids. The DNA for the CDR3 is TGTGCCACCAGTGGCGGGGGGCCCTGGTACAATGAGCAGTTCTTC. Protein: CATSGGGPWYNEQFF.